The clone carrying this T cell receptor beta chain was counted many times. This sample is part of a study of T-cell reconstitution after alpha-beta-depleted transplantation in children. CDR1 is MNHEY, CDR2 SVGEGT, per germline. The V and J ends lost 5 bases and 7 bases respectively, with 11 bases between them. CDR3 length: 12 residues. Construction of the TCRbeta library involved unique molecular identifiers. In TCRdb, the PCR reads were re-called with MiXCR into one record per CDR3 protein. The sample yields 480,000 or so distinct CDR3 sequences, 8% to 11% seen once. The origin of this receptor is a child under 10 years old with inherited bone marrow failure, due to receive a stem cell transplant. Sequences were derived from PBMCs, sampled before TCRalphabeta/CD19-depleted stem cell transplant. V usage is TRBV6-2 or TRBV6-3 and J usage is TRBJ2-5, with no clear D. CDR3 amino acids: CASSQSRRTQYF. CDR3 bases: TGTGCCAGCAGTCAGTCAAGACGGACCCAGTACTTC.